Below, 15 T cell receptor beta chains from the same sample are listed, as sequenced in a study of blood T cell repertoires in COVID-19. Data came from immunoSEQ multiplex PCR; TCRdb stores just in-frame clones and leaves some out. The repertoire holds 130,000 to 150,000 clones, with 80% to 90% as singletons. Source material: peripheral blood. These receptors originate from a human donor in a cohort sampled during active COVID-19.

The rearrangement joins TRBV5-8 to TRBJ2-2; D possibly corresponds to TRBD1 (6 bases). Between the trimmed V and J ends, which lost 1 base and 6 bases, there was a span of 13 bases. Per germline, CDR1 SGHTS and CDR2 YDEGEE. The CDR3 sequence is 15 residues long. CDR3 DNA sequence: TGTGCCAGCAGCTTGCGTGGACAGTTAGCCGGGGAGCTGTTTTTT. Its protein is CASSLRGQLAGELFF.

In its sample, this clone was seen a few times. This rearrangement joins TRBV11-3 to TRBJ2-1; 7 nucleotides match TRBD1. Germline-derived CDR1 and CDR2 are SGHNT and YENEEA. The junction had 10 bases not matched to a gene; V was cut back by 5 bases and J by 15 bases. The CDR3 has 12 amino acids. In DNA form, the CDR3 reads TGTGCCAGCAGCGCCCAACAGGGGACGAGGTTCTTC. It is translated as CASSAQQGTRFF.

The chain uses TRBV28 and TRBJ1-5; unclear D gene. CDR1 and CDR2 from the germline V gene are MDHEN and SYDVKM. This CDR3 region has 14 residues. V was shortened by 3 bases and J by 2 bases, with 8 bases between the two germline ends. The CDR3 DNA sequence: TGTGCCAGCAGTTTCCGGGGTGGCAATCAGCCCCAGCATTTT. It is translated as CASSFRGGNQPQHF.

This clone was seen more than once but under ten times. J is TRBJ2-2 and V is TRBV4-3; 7 nucleotides agree with TRBD1. The CDR3 has 16 residues. Losses at the gene ends were 2 bases for V and 1 base for J; bases not matched to a gene: 4. Germline CDR1 and CDR2: LGHNA and YSLEER. CDR3 DNA sequence: TGCGCCAGCAGCCAAACCGGGACAGTGAACACCGGGGAGCTGTTTTTT. Protein: CASSQTGTVNTGELFF.

V and J are TRBV10-3 and TRBJ2-7; TRBD1 matches at 7 bases. J gave up 1 base and V 5 bases, and 8 bases lay outside the gene matches. This CDR3 is 15 amino acids long. Germline lookup yields CDR1 ENHRY and CDR2 SYGVKD. The DNA for the CDR3 is TGTGCCATCAGTCATGGGACAGCCTTATCCTACGAGCAGTACTTC. Translation: CAISHGTALSYEQYF.

The chain links TRBV10-1 to TRBJ2-1; 8 bases align to TRBD2. V lost 0 bases and J lost 10; bases outside the gene matches: 8. CDR3 length: 15 residues. Germline CDR1 is WNHNN and CDR2 is SYGVQD (reference sequence). The DNA for the CDR3 is TGCGCCAGCAGTGAGTCCACTAGCGGCTTTGGCGAGCAGTTCTTC. It is translated as CASSESTSGFGEQFF.

This chain's CDR3 is CASSPGTGSYEQYF. The CDR3 region has the DNA TGTGCCAGCAGCCCTGGGACAGGGTCCTACGAGCAGTACTTC. The chain employs TRBV7-3 and TRBJ2-7, with 9 bases lining up with TRBD1. Germline assignment: CDR1 SGHTA and CDR2 FQGTGA. CDR3 length equals 14 residues. V lost 5 bases to trimming and J lost 1 base; unmatched junction nucleotides: 3.

The V and J genes are TRBV4-3 and TRBJ2-7; D possibly corresponds to TRBD2 (5 bases). The CDR3 spans 14 residues. Germline V gene data show CDR1 as LGHNA and CDR2 as YSLEER. V was trimmed by 6 bases and J by 7 bases, leaving 19 bases between them. In nucleotides, the CDR3 is TGCGCCAGCAGACCTGAGCGGTCAGTCCCTGAGCAGTACTTC. Protein sequence: CASRPERSVPEQYF.

This clone was counted a single time. This may come from a read error, since a much larger clone is one base off. The sample carries other DNA sequences with the same CDR3. J is TRBJ2-2 and V is TRBV9; the D gene is possibly TRBD1 (6 bases). This CDR3 contains 17 residues. Per germline, CDR1 SGDLS and CDR2 YYNGEE. The CDR3 is CASSATSRGANTGELFF. DNA of the CDR3: TGTGCCAGCAGCGCTACTTCCAGGGGCGCGAACACCGGAGAGCTGTTTTTT.

The chain uses TRBV19 and TRBJ1-1; TRBD1 is a possible D gene (5 bases). Germline V CDR1 and CDR2: LNHDA, SQIVND (reference sequence). The CDR3 length is 15 residues. The ends were cut back, 2 bases at V and 0 bases at J, with 10 bases in the middle. CDR3 nucleotides: TGTGCCAGTAGTATAATTAGACAGTTGAACACTGAAGCTTTCTTT. Its protein is CASSIIRQLNTEAFF.

This chain links TRBV12-3 or TRBV12-4 with TRBJ2-3; D not resolved. Trimming removed 7 bases at V and 5 bases at J, with 13 bases between. The CDR3 contains 13 residues. CDR3 coding DNA: TGTGCCAGCACCGGGTACCGCCTAGATACGCAGTATTTT. This codes for CASTGYRLDTQYF.

This clone turned up a few times. V usage is TRBV10-1 and J usage is TRBJ1-1, with 10 nucleotides matching TRBD1. Germline V gene lookup returns CDR1 WNHNN and CDR2 SYGVQD (reference sequence). The junction had 5 bases not matched to a gene; V was cut back by 5 bases and J by 5 bases. The CDR3 loop spans 14 amino acids. CDR3 sequence reads: CASSPGQGMTEAFF. The CDR3 DNA is TGCGCCAGCAGTCCGGGACAGGGGATGACTGAAGCTTTCTTT.

The chain combines TRBV9 with TRBJ2-5; 11 bases are shared with TRBD2. After removal of 0 bases from V and 4 bases from J, the junction contained 11 bases not matched to a gene. The CDR3 is 18 amino acids. Per the germline V gene, CDR1 is SGDLS and CDR2 is YYNGEE. The CDR3 protein is CASSVGNSGGAVGETQYF. CDR3 sequence (DNA): TGTGCCAGCAGCGTAGGTAATAGCGGGGGGGCCGTAGGAGAGACCCAGTACTTC.

In this sample, this clone turned up once. The chain combines TRBV5-6 with TRBJ2-3, with D possibly being TRBD2 (5 bases). This CDR3 has 11 amino acids. V shed 7 bases and J shed 7 bases, with 10 bases lying between them. The germline V gene encodes CDR1 SGHDT and CDR2 YYEEEE. The CDR3 DNA sequence: TGTGCCAGCGGACTGTCCAATACGCAGTATTTT. Its protein product is CASGLSNTQYF.

The V gene is TRBV28, the J gene TRBJ2-3, with D possibly TRBD2 on 5 matching bases. V was clipped by 10 bases and J by 2 bases, with 10 bases between them. CDR1 and CDR2 (germline): MDHEN, SYDVKM. CDR3 length: 12 residues. CDR3 DNA sequence: TGTGCCATCTCGGGGAACACAGATACGCAGTATTTT. This codes for CAISGNTDTQYF.